These 2 T cell receptor beta chains were all obtained from the same sample, sequenced in a study of Graves' ophthalmopathy and Graves' hyperthyroidism. Amplification of TCR beta CDR3 regions used RNA transcripts. After a first-round RT-PCR with HTBI primers, a second-round multiplex PCR was run. TCRdb reprocessed the multiplex PCR reads via MiXCR and lists one record per CDR3 protein. The sample shows hundreds of thousands of distinct CDR3 sequences, 15% of them seen only once. The source material was peripheral blood. These receptors all stem from a woman between 18 and 29 years old with stable Graves' hyperthyroidism.

This clonotype turned up a few times. The gene calls are TRBV11-2 and TRBJ2-2, with D possibly matching TRBD1 (6 bases). The CDR3 extends over 15 amino acids. Germline-derived CDR1 and CDR2 are SGHAT and FQNNGV. V lost 5 bases and J lost 1, with 11 bases in between. CDR3 sequence reads: CASSPRGGNTGELFF. The CDR3 DNA sequence: TGTGCCAGCAGCCCCAGGGGCGGGAACACCGGGGAGCTGTTTTTT.

V gene TRBV25-1 combines with J gene TRBJ2-7; TRBD2 might be the D (5 bases). Germline CDR1 reads MGHDK; CDR2 reads SYGVNS. Trimming left V 5 bases short and J 4 bases short, with 15 bases between. The CDR3 is made up of 14 amino acids. CDR3 loop: CASSSGKLGYEQYF. The CDR3 DNA reads TGTGCCAGCAGTTCCGGGAAGTTGGGGTACGAGCAGTACTTC.